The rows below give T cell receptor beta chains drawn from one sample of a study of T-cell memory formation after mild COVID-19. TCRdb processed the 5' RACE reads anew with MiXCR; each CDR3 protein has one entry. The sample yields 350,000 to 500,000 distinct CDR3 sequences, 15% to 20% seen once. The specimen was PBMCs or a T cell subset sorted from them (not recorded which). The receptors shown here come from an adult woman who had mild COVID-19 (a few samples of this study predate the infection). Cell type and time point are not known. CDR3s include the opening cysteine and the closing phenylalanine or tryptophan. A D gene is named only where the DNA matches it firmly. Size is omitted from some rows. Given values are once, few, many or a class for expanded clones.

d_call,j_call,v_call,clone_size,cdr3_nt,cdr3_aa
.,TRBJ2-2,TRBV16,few,TGTGCCAGCAGCCAGGACTGGAAAACCGGGGAGCTGTTTTTT,CASSQDWKTGELFF
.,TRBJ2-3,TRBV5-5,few,TGTGCCAGCAGCCCCCGCGCGGGGTTGGGAGATACGCAGTATTTT,CASSPRAGLGDTQYF
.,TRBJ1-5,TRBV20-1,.,TGCAGTGCTAGGCAAGGCTATCGGGAGAATCAGCCCCAGCATTTT,CSARQGYRENQPQHF
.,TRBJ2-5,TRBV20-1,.,TGCAGTGCTAGAGGCCCACTGGGGCGGGAGGCAGGGGGGACCCAGTACTTC,CSARGPLGREAGGTQYF
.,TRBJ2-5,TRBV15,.,TGTGCCACCAGCAACCCGCCCAGGGAGACCCAGTACTTC,CATSNPPRETQYF
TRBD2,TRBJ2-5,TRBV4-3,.,TGCGCCAGCAGCCAAGATGAAGCGGGAGGGCAAGAGACCCAGTACTTC,CASSQDEAGGQETQYF
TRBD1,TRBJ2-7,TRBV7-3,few,TGTGCCAGCAGCCCCCACGCGGGACAGGTCTACGAGCAGTACTTC,CASSPHAGQVYEQYF
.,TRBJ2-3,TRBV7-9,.,TGTGCCAGCAGCTTAGCGCGGAGCGGTGCCCCCGTAGATACGCAGTATTTT,CASSLARSGAPVDTQYF
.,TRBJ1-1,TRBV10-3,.,TGTGCCATCAGTGAGTCGACGGTGATCATGAACACTGAAGCTTTCTTT,CAISESTVIMNTEAFF
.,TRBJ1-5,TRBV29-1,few,TGCAGCGTTCAAGACTCCTCAGGGGGCAATCAGCCCCAGCATTTT,CSVQDSSGGNQPQHF
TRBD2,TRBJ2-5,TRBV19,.,TGTGCCAGTAGTACGGGGGGGCGCGAGGTAGAGAAGACCCAGTACTTC,CASSTGGREVEKTQYF
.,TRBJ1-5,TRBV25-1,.,TGTGCCAGCAGTGAAATAGGCAGCAATCAGCCCCAGCATTTT,CASSEIGSNQPQHF
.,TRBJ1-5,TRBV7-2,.,TGTGCCAGCAGCCGACAGGCTAATCAGCCCCAGCATTTT,CASSRQANQPQHF
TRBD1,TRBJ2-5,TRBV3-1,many,TGTGCCAGCAGCCAAGCAGGGGGCAGAGAGACCCAGTACTTC,CASSQAGGRETQYF
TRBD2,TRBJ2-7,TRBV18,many,TGTGCCAGCTCACCACCGAGCGGGATCTACGAGCAGTACTTC,CASSPPSGIYEQYF
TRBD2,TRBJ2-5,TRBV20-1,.,TGCAGTGCTAGAGTACTAGCGGAAGGGGGGACCCAGTACTTC,CSARVLAEGGTQYF
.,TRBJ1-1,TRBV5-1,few,TGCGCCAGCAGGATTTCGGAACGGCGGACTGAAGCTTTCTTT,CASRISERRTEAFF
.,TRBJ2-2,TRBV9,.,TGTGCCAGCAGCGAAGGGTACACCGGGGAGCTGTTTTTT,CASSEGYTGELFF
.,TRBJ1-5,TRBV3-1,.,TGTGCCAGCAGCCGAGCTACTGATCAGCCCCAGCATTTT,CASSRATDQPQHF
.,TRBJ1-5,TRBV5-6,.,TGTGCCAGCAGCTTGGGTTCCCATCAGCCCCAGCATTTT,CASSLGSHQPQHF
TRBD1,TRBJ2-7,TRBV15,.,TGTGCCACCAGCAGAGATAAGACAGGGCACTCCTACGAGCAGTACTTC,CATSRDKTGHSYEQYF
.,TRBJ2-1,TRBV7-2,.,TGTGCCAGCAGCTTAGGGGCTAGCAATGAGCAGTTCTTC,CASSLGASNEQFF
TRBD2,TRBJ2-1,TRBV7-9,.,TGTGCCAGCAGCTCTCCCGGAGGAGCGGGACACAATGAGCAGTTCTTC,CASSSPGGAGHNEQFF
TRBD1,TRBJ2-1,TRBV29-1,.,TGCAGCGTTGAAGGTGGGACAGAATACAATGAGCAGTTCTTC,CSVEGGTEYNEQFF
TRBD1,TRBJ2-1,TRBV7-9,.,TGTGCCAGCAGCCAAAGGTCCGGGACAGGGAATGAGCAGTTCTTC,CASSQRSGTGNEQFF
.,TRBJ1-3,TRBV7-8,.,TGTGCCAGCAGCCCTACGGAGGTGCAAAACACCATATATTTT,CASSPTEVQNTIYF
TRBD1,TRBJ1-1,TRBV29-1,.,TGCAGCGTCGACAGGGGACAGGGGAGGTCGAACACTGAAGCTTTCTTT,CSVDRGQGRSNTEAFF
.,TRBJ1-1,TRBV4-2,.,TGTGCCAGCACCCCGGGGGGGATGAACACTGAAGCTTTCTTT,CASTPGGMNTEAFF
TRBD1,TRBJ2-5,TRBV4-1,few,TGCGCCGCAGGCAGGGGGCCGAGAGAGACCCAGTACTTC,CAAGRGPRETQYF
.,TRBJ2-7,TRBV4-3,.,TGCGCCAGCAGCCATCAGACAAGAACCTACGAGCAGTACTTC,CASSHQTRTYEQYF
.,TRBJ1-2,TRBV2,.,TGTGCCAGCAGTCCAGGGGTTTTTAACTATGGCTACACCTTC,CASSPGVFNYGYTF
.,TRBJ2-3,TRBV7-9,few,TGTGCCAGCAGCCCCCTGGGGGAGCAGGCAGATACGCAGTATTTT,CASSPLGEQADTQYF
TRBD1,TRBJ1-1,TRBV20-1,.,TGCAGTGCTTCCGGGACAGGGGGCAAGATAGGGACTGAAGCTTTCTTT,CSASGTGGKIGTEAFF
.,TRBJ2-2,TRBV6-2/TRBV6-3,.,TGTGCCAGCAGACTGAGCGGGAACACCGGGGAGCTGTTTTTT,CASRLSGNTGELFF
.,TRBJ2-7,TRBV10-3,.,TGTGCCATCAGTGAGCCGGCCATAGCAAAGGGTGCCTACGAGCAGTACTTC,CAISEPAIAKGAYEQYF
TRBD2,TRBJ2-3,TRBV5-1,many,TGCGCCAGCAGCTTCACTAGCGGGGGGGCCACAGATACGCAGTATTTT,CASSFTSGGATDTQYF
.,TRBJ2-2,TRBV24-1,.,TGTGCCACCAGGGCGACAGCACCCGCCGGGGAGCTGTTTTTT,CATRATAPAGELFF
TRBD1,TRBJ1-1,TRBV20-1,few,TGCAGTGCTAGATCAGGGGGTAGCGTGAACACTGAAGCTTTCTTT,CSARSGGSVNTEAFF
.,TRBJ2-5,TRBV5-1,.,TGCGCCAGCAGCTCGCCACCGGGACCACGTTTACAAGAGACCCAGTACTTC,CASSSPPGPRLQETQYF
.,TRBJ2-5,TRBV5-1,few,TGCGCCAGCGTATTAGCGGAACCCCAAGAGACCCAGTACTTC,CASVLAEPQETQYF
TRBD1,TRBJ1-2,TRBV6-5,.,TGTGCCAGCAGGGGGACAGTCCCTAGTGCTGGCTACACCTTC,CASRGTVPSAGYTF
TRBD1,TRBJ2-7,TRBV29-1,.,TGCAGCGTTGAAGGGACAGGGGACACCTACGAGCAGTACTTC,CSVEGTGDTYEQYF
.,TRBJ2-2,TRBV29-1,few,TGCAGCGTTGAAGGGAACACCGGGGAGCTGTTTTTT,CSVEGNTGELFF
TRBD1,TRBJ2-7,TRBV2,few,TGTGCCAGCAGTGAAGGGACAGGCGAAACCTACGAGCAGTACTTC,CASSEGTGETYEQYF
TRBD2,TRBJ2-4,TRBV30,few,TGTGCCTGGAGTGTAACCAGGACTAGCGGGGGCCCCAAAAACATTCAGTACTTC,CAWSVTRTSGGPKNIQYF
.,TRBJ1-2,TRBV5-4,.,TGTGCCAGCAGCCCACGACTGCCAAACTATGGCTACACCTTC,CASSPRLPNYGYTF
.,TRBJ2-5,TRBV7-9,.,TGTGCCAGCAGCCCAGTGATGAGGGGAGAGACCCAGTACTTC,CASSPVMRGETQYF
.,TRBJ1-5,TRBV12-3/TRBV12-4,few,TGTGCCAGCAGGGAACAGGGTAACGGCAATCAGCCCCAGCATTTT,CASREQGNGNQPQHF